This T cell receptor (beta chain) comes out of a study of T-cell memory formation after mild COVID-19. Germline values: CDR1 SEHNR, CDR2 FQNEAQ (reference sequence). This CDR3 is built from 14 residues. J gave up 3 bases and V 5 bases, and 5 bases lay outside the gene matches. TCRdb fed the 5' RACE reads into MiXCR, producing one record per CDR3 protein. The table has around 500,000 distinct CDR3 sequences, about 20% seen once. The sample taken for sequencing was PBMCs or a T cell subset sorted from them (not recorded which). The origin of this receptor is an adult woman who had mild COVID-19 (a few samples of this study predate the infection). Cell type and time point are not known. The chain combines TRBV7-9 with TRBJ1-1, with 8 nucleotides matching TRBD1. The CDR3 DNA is TGTGCCAGCAGCCCGGACAGGGACTACACTGAAGCTTTCTTT. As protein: CASSPDRDYTEAFF.